These T cell receptor beta chains were read from a single sample in a study of shared clonotypes between healthy human individuals. Some clones are missing from TCRdb's copy, which holds only in-frame ones; the method was immunoSEQ multiplex PCR. Among hundreds of thousands of clones listed, more than 95% were seen once. Sequencing used naive CD4+ T cells sorted from blood. These receptor sequences come from a woman aged 25 to 45 in good health. CDR3s include the opening cysteine and the closing phenylalanine or tryptophan.

v_gene: TRBV14; j_gene: TRBJ1-1; CDR3aa: CASSQDLIKGITEAFF
v_gene: TRBV28; j_gene: TRBJ2-2; CDR3aa: CASSPRPTGELFF
v_gene: TRBV11-2; j_gene: TRBJ2-3; CDR3aa: CASSLGVKVDTDTQYF
v_gene: TRBV5-4; j_gene: TRBJ2-1; CDR3aa: CASSISRSSGRNEQFF
v_gene: TRBV2; j_gene: TRBJ2-7; CDR3aa: CASSGTGKSYEQYF
v_gene: TRBV28; j_gene: TRBJ1-2; CDR3aa: CASSGDRINDTF
v_gene: TRBV5-4; j_gene: TRBJ2-5; CDR3aa: CASSVGLPPSGETQYF
v_gene: TRBV29-1; j_gene: TRBJ2-7; CDR3aa: CSVEDRTSGRPGDEQYF
v_gene: TRBV2; j_gene: TRBJ2-2; CDR3aa: CASSSQRKAGELFF
v_gene: TRBV7-2; j_gene: TRBJ1-5; CDR3aa: CASSSGDRSSGESNQPQHF
v_gene: TRBV7-9; j_gene: TRBJ1-1; CDR3aa: CASSVDPGLKTEAFF
v_gene: TRBV28; j_gene: TRBJ1-2; CDR3aa: CASRSGQGDYGYTF
v_gene: TRBV27; j_gene: TRBJ2-3; CDR3aa: CASSWTSGFSTDTQYF
v_gene: TRBV7-9; j_gene: TRBJ2-7; CDR3aa: CASTPRGAGYEQYF
v_gene: TRBV7-8; j_gene: TRBJ2-7; CDR3aa: CASSSGGLAGGSSYEQYF
v_gene: TRBV5-8; j_gene: TRBJ2-1; CDR3aa: CASSLGSSGVGPYNEQFF
v_gene: TRBV5-1; j_gene: TRBJ1-4; CDR3aa: CASSGQGTTNEKLFF
v_gene: TRBV7-9; j_gene: TRBJ2-1; CDR3aa: CASSLRGQSYNEQFF
v_gene: TRBV15; j_gene: TRBJ2-1; CDR3aa: CATSTTTSLGEQFF
v_gene: TRBV6-1; j_gene: TRBJ1-2; CDR3aa: CASSDPGRVENYGYTF
v_gene: TRBV11-2; j_gene: TRBJ2-7; CDR3aa: CASSLAGTSGYEQYF
v_gene: TRBV9; j_gene: TRBJ2-2; CDR3aa: CASSVALAGTGELFF
v_gene: TRBV4-2; j_gene: TRBJ1-6; CDR3aa: CASSQYGNPNSPLHF
v_gene: TRBV5-1; j_gene: -; CDR3aa: CASSLARERRGEQYF
v_gene: TRBV7-2; j_gene: TRBJ2-1; CDR3aa: CASSRGPLPEEQFF
v_gene: TRBV20-1; j_gene: TRBJ1-2; CDR3aa: CSARTGYGYTF
v_gene: TRBV28; j_gene: TRBJ1-2; CDR3aa: CASSLRGTGTSRGYTF
v_gene: TRBV9; j_gene: TRBJ2-3; CDR3aa: CASSSSRWYTDTQYF
v_gene: TRBV5-4; j_gene: TRBJ2-2; CDR3aa: CASSLALAGTGELFF
v_gene: TRBV5-1; j_gene: TRBJ2-7; CDR3aa: CASSLAGRDYEQYF
v_gene: TRBV5-8; j_gene: TRBJ2-4; CDR3aa: CASRGRGENIQYF
v_gene: TRBV18; j_gene: TRBJ1-5; CDR3aa: CASSPRGRSNQPQHF
v_gene: TRBV27; j_gene: TRBJ1-5; CDR3aa: CASGDRASRGNQPQHF
v_gene: TRBV5-8; j_gene: TRBJ2-5; CDR3aa: CASSLGLDRQETQYF
v_gene: TRBV28; j_gene: -; CDR3aa: CASSGEGTGYNEQYF
v_gene: TRBV28; j_gene: TRBJ1-3; CDR3aa: CASSAFRVGAGNTIYF
v_gene: TRBV28; j_gene: TRBJ2-7; CDR3aa: CASSFGPGKRYEQYF
v_gene: TRBV5-1; j_gene: TRBJ2-7; CDR3aa: CASSLVGLESYEQYF
v_gene: TRBV7-9; j_gene: TRBJ1-5; CDR3aa: CASSSGTGNQPQHF
v_gene: TRBV6-5; j_gene: TRBJ2-2; CDR3aa: CASSYSRVPTGELFF
v_gene: TRBV11-2; j_gene: TRBJ1-5; CDR3aa: CASSPTGQAPQPQHF
v_gene: TRBV7-8; j_gene: TRBJ1-4; CDR3aa: CASSLGPASNEKLFF
v_gene: TRBV2; j_gene: TRBJ2-1; CDR3aa: CASSDLVDEQFF
v_gene: TRBV6-5; j_gene: TRBJ1-5; CDR3aa: CASSLAGVKNQPQHF
v_gene: TRBV6-1; j_gene: TRBJ1-5; CDR3aa: CASSEGVSGNQPQHF
v_gene: TRBV14; j_gene: TRBJ1-5; CDR3aa: CASSQQQRTSSNQPQHF
v_gene: TRBV19; j_gene: TRBJ2-3; CDR3aa: CASSITGSTDTQYF
v_gene: TRBV5-8; j_gene: TRBJ1-5; CDR3aa: CASSGRGGWGNQPQHF
v_gene: TRBV5-6; j_gene: TRBJ2-2; CDR3aa: CASSLVGRGAFTGELFF
v_gene: TRBV7-2; j_gene: TRBJ2-1; CDR3aa: CASDPGTGGYNEQFF
v_gene: TRBV23-1; j_gene: TRBJ1-5; CDR3aa: CASSQSTEPYSNQPQHF
v_gene: TRBV28; j_gene: TRBJ2-7; CDR3aa: CASSLFTLPHSYEQYF
v_gene: TRBV11-2; j_gene: TRBJ2-5; CDR3aa: CASSLASGEVVTQYF